These T cell receptor beta chains were read from a single sample in a study of blood T cells in healthy people across ages. TCRdb independently ran MiXCR on the 5' RACE reads; one entry per CDR3 protein. This sample carries 700,000 to 800,000 distinct CDR3 sequences, 40% to 45% of them seen once, and the ten largest clones take around a fifth. The sample comprised blood. The receptors stem from a woman between 55 and 75 years old in good health. CDR3s include the opening cysteine and the closing phenylalanine or tryptophan. Fields, in order: clone size, V gene, J gene, D gene, CDR3 DNA, CDR3 protein. The D gene is left open where the match is weak. Clone size appears in some rows only: once, few, many, or a class for an expanded clone.

size: few
V: TRBV2
J: TRBJ2-7
D: .
DNA: TGTGCCAGCGAAGGGGGTACAGGGTACGAGCAGTACTTC
CDR3: CASEGGTGYEQYF

size: few
V: TRBV5-5
J: TRBJ2-4
D: .
DNA: TGTGCCAGCACCCTCCAGCAGGCTAATTTCGGGCAGCAGTACTTC
CDR3: CASTLQQANFGQQYF

size: .
V: TRBV12-3/TRBV12-4
J: TRBJ2-3
D: .
DNA: TGTGCCAGCAAGGCCAGACCTAGAACAGATACGCAGTATTTT
CDR3: CASKARPRTDTQYF

size: .
V: TRBV5-4
J: TRBJ2-5
D: .
DNA: TGTGCCAGCAGCTTGGATAAGCGGAGCGGCGGGACCCAGTACTTC
CDR3: CASSLDKRSGGTQYF

size: .
V: TRBV6-5
J: TRBJ2-1
D: .
DNA: TGTGCCAGCAGCCTACCTTCACAGACGAGGCAGTTCTTC
CDR3: CASSLPSQTRQFF

size: few
V: TRBV20-1
J: TRBJ1-2
D: .
DNA: TGCAGTGGACCCTCTGGGGGACGGGGCTACACCTTC
CDR3: CSGPSGGRGYTF

size: .
V: TRBV2
J: TRBJ1-1
D: .
DNA: TGTGCCAGCAGTGATGTTGGACAGATGAACACTGAAGCTTTCTTT
CDR3: CASSDVGQMNTEAFF

size: .
V: TRBV9
J: TRBJ2-5
D: .
DNA: TGTGCCAGCAGTTTTAACCCCAGGGGCCAGTACCAAGAGACCCAGTACTTC
CDR3: CASSFNPRGQYQETQYF

size: .
V: TRBV3-1
J: TRBJ2-3
D: TRBD2
DNA: TGTGCCAGCAGCCAAGATAGCGGGGATACGCAGTATTTT
CDR3: CASSQDSGDTQYF

size: few
V: TRBV6-2/TRBV6-3
J: TRBJ2-7
D: .
DNA: TGTGCCAGCAGTCAAGGGACTTCCGAGCAGTACTTC
CDR3: CASSQGTSEQYF

size: few
V: TRBV12-3/TRBV12-4
J: TRBJ2-7
D: .
DNA: TGTGCCAGCAGTTTAAAGGAGGCCCAGTACTTC
CDR3: CASSLKEAQYF

size: .
V: TRBV7-6
J: TRBJ2-3
D: TRBD2
DNA: TGTGCCAGCAGACGGACTAGCGGGACTAGCACAGATACGCAGTATTTT
CDR3: CASRRTSGTSTDTQYF

size: .
V: TRBV10-3
J: TRBJ2-7
D: .
DNA: TGTGCCATCAGTGAGCCAGGGAGAGCCTACGAGCAGTACTTC
CDR3: CAISEPGRAYEQYF

size: .
V: TRBV2
J: TRBJ2-4
D: TRBD1
DNA: TGTGCCAGCAGTCGACAGGGGTTGGACATTCAGTACTTC
CDR3: CASSRQGLDIQYF

size: few
V: TRBV3-1
J: TRBJ2-1
D: .
DNA: TGTGCCAGCAGCTCCCAGGCATGGGAGCAGTTCTTC
CDR3: CASSSQAWEQFF

size: .
V: TRBV6-1
J: TRBJ2-2
D: .
DNA: TGTGCCAGTCTCCTAACGCCGGGATTTGACACCGGGGAGCTGTTTTTT
CDR3: CASLLTPGFDTGELFF

size: .
V: TRBV5-1
J: TRBJ2-1
D: .
DNA: TGCGCCAGCATACGGAGTGACAATGAGCAGTTCTTC
CDR3: CASIRSDNEQFF

size: few
V: TRBV7-3
J: TRBJ2-3
D: .
DNA: TGTGCCAGCAGCTCGGATGGTTCTAGCACAGATACGCAGTATTTT
CDR3: CASSSDGSSTDTQYF

size: .
V: TRBV12-3/TRBV12-4
J: TRBJ1-2
D: .
DNA: TGTGCCAGCAGAAGTGGTGGCTACACCTTC
CDR3: CASRSGGYTF

size: .
V: TRBV20-1
J: TRBJ2-3
D: TRBD2
DNA: TGCAGTGCTATAGCGGGAGCGGGCCCAGATACGCAGTATTTT
CDR3: CSAIAGAGPDTQYF

size: .
V: TRBV7-7
J: TRBJ2-5
D: TRBD1
DNA: TGTGCTAGCAGCCCCGGGACAGGGGGCAATTGGGAGACCCAGTACTTC
CDR3: CASSPGTGGNWETQYF

size: .
V: TRBV6-5
J: TRBJ2-1
D: .
DNA: TGTGCCAGCAAGGGGTCGCTGGATTTGAATGAGCAGTTCTTC
CDR3: CASKGSLDLNEQFF

size: .
V: TRBV7-9
J: TRBJ1-1
D: TRBD1
DNA: TGTGCCAGCAGCTACAAGACAGGGTTCAACACTGAAGCTTTCTTT
CDR3: CASSYKTGFNTEAFF

size: few
V: TRBV20-1
J: TRBJ1-4
D: TRBD1
DNA: TGCAGTGCTAGAGAGGGGTTCAGGGGGGAAAAACTGTTTTTT
CDR3: CSAREGFRGEKLFF

size: .
V: TRBV5-1
J: TRBJ2-3
D: TRBD2
DNA: TGCGCCAGCAGTTTAAATCTAGGATGGGCGGGAGGCGCAGATACGCAGTATTTT
CDR3: CASSLNLGWAGGADTQYF

size: .
V: TRBV28
J: TRBJ2-7
D: TRBD1
DNA: TGTGCCAGCAGCGATTGGACAGGGGCCTACGAGCAGTACTTC
CDR3: CASSDWTGAYEQYF

size: few
V: TRBV9
J: TRBJ1-2
D: TRBD1
DNA: TGTGCCAGCAGCGCCCTCATTGACAGGGGGGGGTATGGCTACACCTTC
CDR3: CASSALIDRGGYGYTF

size: few
V: TRBV3-1
J: TRBJ2-3
D: TRBD2
DNA: TGTGCCAGCAGCCAAGTGGTAGCGGGAGCAGGAAGCACAGATACGCAGTATTTT
CDR3: CASSQVVAGAGSTDTQYF

size: .
V: TRBV20-1
J: TRBJ1-5
D: TRBD1
DNA: TGCAGTGCGGGACAGGGGGTATGGAATCAGCCCCAGCATTTT
CDR3: CSAGQGVWNQPQHF

size: .
V: TRBV12-3/TRBV12-4
J: TRBJ2-3
D: .
DNA: TGTGCCAGCAGTTTGCCAGGCCGTGGGGGAGATACGCAGTATTTT
CDR3: CASSLPGRGGDTQYF

size: .
V: TRBV4-3
J: TRBJ2-2
D: .
DNA: TGCGCCGGCAGCCCCTTTGGGGGGTCGAACACCGGGGAGCTGTTTTTT
CDR3: CAGSPFGGSNTGELFF

size: many
V: TRBV6-2/TRBV6-3
J: TRBJ2-7
D: TRBD2
DNA: TGTGCCAGCACCCCAGCGGGAGGGCTTCTCTACGAGCAGTACTTC
CDR3: CASTPAGGLLYEQYF

size: many
V: TRBV27
J: TRBJ1-5
D: .
DNA: TGTGCCAGCAGTTTAGGGGGGTATAGCAATCAGCCCCAGCATTTT
CDR3: CASSLGGYSNQPQHF

size: .
V: TRBV20-1
J: TRBJ1-2
D: .
DNA: TGCAGTGCTAGAAAACCGGACCCGAGGCGGGATGGCTACACCTTC
CDR3: CSARKPDPRRDGYTF

size: few
V: TRBV7-9
J: TRBJ2-3
D: TRBD1
DNA: TGTGCCAGCAGCTCAATGCCCCGGGACAGAGGGTTTGATACGCAGTATTTT
CDR3: CASSSMPRDRGFDTQYF

size: .
V: TRBV30
J: TRBJ1-5
D: TRBD1
DNA: TGTGCCTGGAGTACAGGGACAGGGGGCCCCAATCAGCCCCAGCATTTT
CDR3: CAWSTGTGGPNQPQHF

size: .
V: TRBV7-9
J: TRBJ2-3
D: .
DNA: TGTGCCAGCAGCTTAGTTCTGGAATCAGATACGCAGTATTTT
CDR3: CASSLVLESDTQYF

size: .
V: TRBV3-1
J: TRBJ2-5
D: TRBD2
DNA: TGTGCCAGCAGCCGCGCGGGAGTGGAGACCCAGTACTTC
CDR3: CASSRAGVETQYF

size: .
V: TRBV9
J: TRBJ1-4
D: .
DNA: TGTGCCAGCAGCGTAGGACCCAGGGGCCATGAAAAACTGTTTTTT
CDR3: CASSVGPRGHEKLFF

size: .
V: TRBV29-1
J: TRBJ2-1
D: TRBD2
DNA: TGCAGCGTATCCGCGCGGGAGAGGGATGAGCAGTTCTTC
CDR3: CSVSARERDEQFF

size: .
V: TRBV19
J: TRBJ1-2
D: TRBD1
DNA: TGTGCCAGTAGAGACAGGGTCTATGGCTACACCTTC
CDR3: CASRDRVYGYTF

size: .
V: TRBV7-9
J: TRBJ2-5
D: .
DNA: TGTGCCAGCAACCGCCCAGATGAAGAGACCCAGTACTTC
CDR3: CASNRPDEETQYF

size: .
V: TRBV3-1
J: TRBJ1-1
D: .
DNA: TGTGCCAGCAGCCAAGATGGGGGAATGAACACTGAAGCTTTCTTT
CDR3: CASSQDGGMNTEAFF

size: many
V: TRBV27
J: TRBJ2-7
D: .
DNA: TGTGCCAGCAGTTTTGTATGGGGGAGATCCTACGAGCAGTACTTC
CDR3: CASSFVWGRSYEQYF

size: many
V: TRBV7-8
J: TRBJ2-7
D: .
DNA: TGTGCCAGCAGCTTAGCGGGACTGGCCTACGAGCAGTACTTC
CDR3: CASSLAGLAYEQYF

size: .
V: TRBV4-2
J: TRBJ2-1
D: .
DNA: TGTGCCAGCAGCCGCATGACTAGTTCGCATGAGCAGTTCTTC
CDR3: CASSRMTSSHEQFF

size: .
V: TRBV10-3
J: TRBJ1-1
D: .
DNA: TGTGCCATCAGGAATAGGGAGGTGAACACTGAAGCTTTCTTT
CDR3: CAIRNREVNTEAFF

size: .
V: TRBV7-9
J: TRBJ2-7
D: .
DNA: TGTGCCAGCAGCTTAAACAACAAAGGCTACGAGCAGTACTTC
CDR3: CASSLNNKGYEQYF

size: .
V: TRBV20-1
J: TRBJ2-7
D: .
DNA: TGCAGTGCCCCACCTAGAACCTACAATGAGCAGTACTTC
CDR3: CSAPPRTYNEQYF

size: .
V: TRBV4-2
J: TRBJ2-7
D: .
DNA: TGTGCCAGCAGCCAAAGTTCCGGGTCGGTGGTCTACGAGCAGTACTTC
CDR3: CASSQSSGSVVYEQYF

size: .
V: TRBV12-3/TRBV12-4
J: TRBJ2-4
D: .
DNA: TGTGCCAGCAGTTTGGGGCTTGAAAACATTCAGTACTTC
CDR3: CASSLGLENIQYF

size: .
V: TRBV5-4
J: TRBJ2-1
D: TRBD2
DNA: TGTGCCAGCGGCTTGGCTAGCGGGAGGGGCAATGAGCAGTTCTTC
CDR3: CASGLASGRGNEQFF

size: many
V: TRBV20-1
J: TRBJ2-3
D: TRBD2
DNA: TGCAGTGCTCCCCCCAGTAGCGGGAGGAGAGATACGCAGTATTTT
CDR3: CSAPPSSGRRDTQYF

size: .
V: TRBV3-1
J: TRBJ1-2
D: .
DNA: TGTGCCAGCAGCCAAGAGGATCGGGGAAACACCTTC
CDR3: CASSQEDRGNTF

size: few
V: TRBV20-1
J: TRBJ2-7
D: TRBD2
DNA: TGCAGTGCTAGAGCCCCTCCGGGACTAGCGGGGCCCTACGAGCAGTACTTC
CDR3: CSARAPPGLAGPYEQYF

size: .
V: TRBV27
J: TRBJ2-7
D: TRBD1
DNA: TGTGCCAGCAGTCAAGAGGGACAGGGTTTTGACGAGCAGTACTTC
CDR3: CASSQEGQGFDEQYF

size: .
V: TRBV20-1
J: TRBJ1-2
D: .
DNA: TGCAGTGCCCATACAGGGTTTGGGACCCCTAACTATGGCTACACCTTC
CDR3: CSAHTGFGTPNYGYTF

size: .
V: TRBV19
J: TRBJ2-5
D: .
DNA: TGTGCCAGTAGTATAGGACAGGAGAACTTCCAAGAGACCCAGTACTTC
CDR3: CASSIGQENFQETQYF

size: few
V: TRBV5-1
J: TRBJ1-5
D: .
DNA: TGCGCCAGCAGCCCTGGATCGGGGGATCAGCCCCAGCATTTT
CDR3: CASSPGSGDQPQHF